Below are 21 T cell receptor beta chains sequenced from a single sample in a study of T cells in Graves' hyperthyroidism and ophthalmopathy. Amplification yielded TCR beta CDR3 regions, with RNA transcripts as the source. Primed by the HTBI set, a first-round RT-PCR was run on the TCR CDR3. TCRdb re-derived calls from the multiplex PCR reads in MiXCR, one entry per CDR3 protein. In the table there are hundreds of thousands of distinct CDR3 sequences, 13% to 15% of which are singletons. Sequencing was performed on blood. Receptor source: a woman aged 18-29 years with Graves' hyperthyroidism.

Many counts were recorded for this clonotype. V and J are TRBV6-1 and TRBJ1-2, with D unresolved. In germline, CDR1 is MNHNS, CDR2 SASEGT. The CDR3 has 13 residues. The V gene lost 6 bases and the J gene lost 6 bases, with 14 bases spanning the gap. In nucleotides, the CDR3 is TGTGCCAGCAGAAATAAGAGGCGGGATGGCTACACCTTC. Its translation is CASRNKRRDGYTF.

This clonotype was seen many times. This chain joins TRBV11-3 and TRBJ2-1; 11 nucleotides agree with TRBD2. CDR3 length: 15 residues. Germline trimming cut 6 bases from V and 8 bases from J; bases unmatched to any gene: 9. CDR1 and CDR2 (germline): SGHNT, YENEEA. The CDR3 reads CASRPIAGGPDEQFF. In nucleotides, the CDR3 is TGTGCCAGCAGACCTATAGCGGGAGGGCCAGATGAGCAGTTCTTC.

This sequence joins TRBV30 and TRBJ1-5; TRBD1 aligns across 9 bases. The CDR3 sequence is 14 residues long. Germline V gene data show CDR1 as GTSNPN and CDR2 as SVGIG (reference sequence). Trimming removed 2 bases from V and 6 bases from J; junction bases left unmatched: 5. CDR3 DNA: TGTGCCTGGAGTAGGGGACAGGGAGGTCAGCCCCAGCATTTT. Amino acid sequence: CAWSRGQGGQPQHF.

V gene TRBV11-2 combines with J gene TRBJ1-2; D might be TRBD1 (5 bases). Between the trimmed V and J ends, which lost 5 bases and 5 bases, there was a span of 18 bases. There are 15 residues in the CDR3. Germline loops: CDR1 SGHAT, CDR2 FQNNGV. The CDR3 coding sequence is TGTGCCAGCAGCCCTGGAGGGTCCAGGGAGTATGGCTACACCTTC. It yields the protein CASSPGGSREYGYTF.

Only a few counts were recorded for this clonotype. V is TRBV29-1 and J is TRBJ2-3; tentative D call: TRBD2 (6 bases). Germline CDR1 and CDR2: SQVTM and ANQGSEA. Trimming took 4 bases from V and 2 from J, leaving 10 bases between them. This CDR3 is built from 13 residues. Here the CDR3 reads CSVGGGTTDTQYF. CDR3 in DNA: TGCAGCGTTGGGGGCGGGACCACAGATACGCAGTATTTT.

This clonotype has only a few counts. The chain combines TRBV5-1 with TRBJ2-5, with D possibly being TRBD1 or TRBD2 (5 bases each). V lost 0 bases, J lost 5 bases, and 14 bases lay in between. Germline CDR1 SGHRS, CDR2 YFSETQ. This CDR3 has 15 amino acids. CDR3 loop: CASSLVKGTEETQYF. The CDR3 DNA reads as TGCGCCAGCAGCTTGGTAAAGGGGACGGAGGAGACCCAGTACTTC.

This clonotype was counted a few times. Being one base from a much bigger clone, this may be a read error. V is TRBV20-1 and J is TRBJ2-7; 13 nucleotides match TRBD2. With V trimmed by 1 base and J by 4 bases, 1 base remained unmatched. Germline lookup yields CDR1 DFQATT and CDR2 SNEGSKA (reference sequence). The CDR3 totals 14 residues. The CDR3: CSARGTSGSYEQYF. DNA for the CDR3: TGCAGTGCTAGAGGGACTAGCGGGAGTTACGAGCAGTACTTC.

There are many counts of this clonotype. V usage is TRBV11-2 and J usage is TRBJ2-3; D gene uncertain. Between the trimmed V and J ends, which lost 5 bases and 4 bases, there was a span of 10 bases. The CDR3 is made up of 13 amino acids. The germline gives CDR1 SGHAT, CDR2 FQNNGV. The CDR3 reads CASSATVADTQYF. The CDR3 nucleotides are TGTGCCAGCAGCGCAACCGTTGCAGATACGCAGTATTTT.

DNA for the CDR3: TGCGCCAGCATGAACGCTGACACCGGGGAGCTGTTTTTT. Its translation: CASMNADTGELFF. The chain is built from TRBV10-2 and TRBJ2-2; no clear D gene. V was trimmed by 7 bases and J by 3 bases, leaving 9 bases between them. The CDR3 has 13 amino acids. From germline, CDR1 is WSHSY and CDR2 SAAADI.

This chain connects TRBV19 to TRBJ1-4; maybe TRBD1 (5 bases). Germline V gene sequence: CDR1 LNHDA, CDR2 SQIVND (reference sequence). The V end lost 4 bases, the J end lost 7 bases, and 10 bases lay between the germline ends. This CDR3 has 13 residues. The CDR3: CASSKWGGEKLFF. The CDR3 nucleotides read TGTGCCAGTAGTAAGTGGGGCGGTGAAAAACTGTTTTTT. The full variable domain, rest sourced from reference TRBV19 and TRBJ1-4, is DGGITQSPKYLFRKEGQNVTLSCEQNLNHDAMYWYRQDPGQGLRLIYYSQIVNDFQKGDIAEGYSVSREKKESFPLTVTSAQKNPTAFYLCASSKWGGEKLFFGSGTQLSVL.

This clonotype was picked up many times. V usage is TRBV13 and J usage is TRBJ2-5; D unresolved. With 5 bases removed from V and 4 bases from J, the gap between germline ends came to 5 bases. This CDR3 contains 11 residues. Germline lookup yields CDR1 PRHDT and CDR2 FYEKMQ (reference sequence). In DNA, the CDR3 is TGTGCCAGCAGCGCGACAGAGACCCAGTACTTC. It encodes CASSATETQYF.

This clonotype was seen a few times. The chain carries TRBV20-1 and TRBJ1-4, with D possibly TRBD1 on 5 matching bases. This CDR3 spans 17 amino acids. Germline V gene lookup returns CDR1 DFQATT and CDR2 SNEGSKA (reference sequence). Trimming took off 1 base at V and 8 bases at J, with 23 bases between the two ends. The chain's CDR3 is CSARGLPTDSPREKLFF. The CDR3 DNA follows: TGCAGTGCTAGAGGCCTACCTACAGACAGCCCAAGAGAAAAACTGTTTTTT.

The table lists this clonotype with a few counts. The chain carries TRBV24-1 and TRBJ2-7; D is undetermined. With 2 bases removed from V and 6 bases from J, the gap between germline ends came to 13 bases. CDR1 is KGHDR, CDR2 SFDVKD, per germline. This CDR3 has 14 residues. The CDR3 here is CATSDSLESSEQYF. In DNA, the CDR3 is TGTGCCACCAGTGATTCGCTAGAGAGCTCCGAGCAGTACTTC.

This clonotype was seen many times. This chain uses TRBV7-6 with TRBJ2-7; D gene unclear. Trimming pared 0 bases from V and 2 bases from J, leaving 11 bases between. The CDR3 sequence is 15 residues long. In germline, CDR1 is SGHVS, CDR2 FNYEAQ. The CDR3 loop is CASSLAASATYEQYF. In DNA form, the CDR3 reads TGTGCCAGCAGCTTAGCGGCCTCTGCGACCTACGAGCAGTACTTC.

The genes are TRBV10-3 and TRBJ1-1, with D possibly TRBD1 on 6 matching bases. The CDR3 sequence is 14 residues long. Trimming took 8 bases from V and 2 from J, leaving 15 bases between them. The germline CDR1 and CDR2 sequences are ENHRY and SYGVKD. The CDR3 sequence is CAIGRTVDNTEAFF. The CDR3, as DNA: TGTGCCATCGGGAGGACAGTCGACAACACTGAAGCTTTCTTT.

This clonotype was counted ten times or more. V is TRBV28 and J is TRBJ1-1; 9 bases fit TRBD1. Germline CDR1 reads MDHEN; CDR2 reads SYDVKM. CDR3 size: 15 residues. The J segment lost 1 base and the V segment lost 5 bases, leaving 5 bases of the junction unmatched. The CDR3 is CASSRTGQGNTEAFF. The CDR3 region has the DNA TGTGCCAGCAGTCGCACGGGACAGGGGAACACTGAAGCTTTCTTT.

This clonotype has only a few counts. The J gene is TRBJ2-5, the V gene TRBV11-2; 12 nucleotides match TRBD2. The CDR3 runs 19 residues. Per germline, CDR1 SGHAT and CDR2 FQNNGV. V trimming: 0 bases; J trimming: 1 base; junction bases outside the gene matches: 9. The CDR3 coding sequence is TGTGCCAGCAGCTTAGATGGCCTAGCGGGAGGGCCGGCCCAAGAGACCCAGTACTTC. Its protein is CASSLDGLAGGPAQETQYF.

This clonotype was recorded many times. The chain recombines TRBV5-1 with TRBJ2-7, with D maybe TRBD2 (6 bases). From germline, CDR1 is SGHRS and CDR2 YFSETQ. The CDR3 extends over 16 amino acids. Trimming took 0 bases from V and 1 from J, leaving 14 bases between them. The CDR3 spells CASSLATGVGSYEQYF. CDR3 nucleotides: TGCGCCAGCAGCTTGGCGACGGGAGTCGGGTCCTACGAGCAGTACTTC. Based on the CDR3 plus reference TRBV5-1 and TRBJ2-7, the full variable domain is KAGVTQTPRYLIKTRGQQVTLSCSPISGHRSVSWYQQTPGQGLQFLFEYFSETQRNKGNFPGRFSGRQFSNSRSEMNVSTLELGDSALYLCASSLATGVGSYEQYFGPGTRLTVT.

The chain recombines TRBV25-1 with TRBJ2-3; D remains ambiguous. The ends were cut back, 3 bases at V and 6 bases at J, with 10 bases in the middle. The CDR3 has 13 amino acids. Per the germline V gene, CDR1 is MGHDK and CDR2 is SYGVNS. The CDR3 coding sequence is TGTGCCAGCAGTGATCCCTACTCCGATACGCAGTATTTT. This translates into CASSDPYSDTQYF.

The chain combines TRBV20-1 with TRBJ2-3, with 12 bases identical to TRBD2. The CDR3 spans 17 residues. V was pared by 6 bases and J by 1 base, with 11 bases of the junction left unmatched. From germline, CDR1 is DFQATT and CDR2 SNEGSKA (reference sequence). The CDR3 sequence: CSATGTSGYEGTDTQYF. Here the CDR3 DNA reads TGCAGTGCGACCGGGACTAGCGGGTACGAGGGCACAGATACGCAGTATTTT.

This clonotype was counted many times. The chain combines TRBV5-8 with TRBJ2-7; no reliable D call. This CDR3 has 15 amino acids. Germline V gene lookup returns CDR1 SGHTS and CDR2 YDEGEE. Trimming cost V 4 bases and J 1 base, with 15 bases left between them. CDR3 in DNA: TGTGCCAGCAGCCCTCTATCCCCGGAGTCCTACGAGCAGTACTTC. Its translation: CASSPLSPESYEQYF.